One sample yielded the 2 T cell receptor beta chains listed below, sequenced in a study of T cell responses to AZD1222 COVID-19 vaccine. TCRdb's table, derived via immunoSEQ multiplex PCR, lists solely in-frame clones and lacks some. The table includes 150,000 or so clones, 94% detected once. Sequencing was performed on peripheral blood, taken on day 0 of AZD1222 vaccination. The receptor set was obtained from an adult in good health.

The chain uses TRBV28 and TRBJ2-2, with D tentatively TRBD1 (7 bases). This CDR3 comprises 15 residues. Trimming left V 6 bases short and J 5 bases short, with 16 bases between. Germline V lookup: CDR1 MDHEN, CDR2 SYDVKM. The CDR3 is CASSTLQGGTGELFF. The CDR3 nucleotides read TGTGCCAGCAGCACCCTCCAGGGGGGAACCGGGGAGCTGTTTTTT.

The CDR3 sequence: CASSVSSSFLTDTQYF. Here the CDR3 DNA reads TGTGCCAGCAGCGTTTCAAGCAGCTTTCTCACAGATACGCAGTATTTT. This chain connects TRBV9 to TRBJ2-3, with D unclear. The V end lost 2 bases, the J end lost 2 bases, and 15 bases lay between the germline ends. The CDR3 has 16 amino acids. From germline, CDR1 is SGDLS and CDR2 YYNGEE. Looking up the rest from reference TRBV9 and TRBJ2-3 gives the full variable domain: DSGVTQTPKHLITATGQRVTLRCSPRSGDLSVYWYQQSLDQGLQFLIQYYNGEERAKGNILERFSAQQFPDLHSELNLSSLELGDSALYFCASSVSSSFLTDTQYFGPGTRLTVL.